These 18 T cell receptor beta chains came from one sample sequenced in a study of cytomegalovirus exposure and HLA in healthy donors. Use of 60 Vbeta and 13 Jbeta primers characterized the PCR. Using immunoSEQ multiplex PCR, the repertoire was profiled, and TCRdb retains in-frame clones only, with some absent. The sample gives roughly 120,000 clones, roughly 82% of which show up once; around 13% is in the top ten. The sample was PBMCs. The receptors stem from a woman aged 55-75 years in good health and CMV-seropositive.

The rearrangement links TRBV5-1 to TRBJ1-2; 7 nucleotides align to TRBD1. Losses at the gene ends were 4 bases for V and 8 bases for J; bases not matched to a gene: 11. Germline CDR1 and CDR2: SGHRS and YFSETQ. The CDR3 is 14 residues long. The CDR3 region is CASSPGTVLGGYTF. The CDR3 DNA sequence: TGCGCCAGCAGCCCCGGGACAGTCCTAGGAGGCTACACCTTC. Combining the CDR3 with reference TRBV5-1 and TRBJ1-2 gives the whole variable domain KAGVTQTPRYLIKTRGQQVTLSCSPISGHRSVSWYQQTPGQGLQFLFEYFSETQRNKGNFPGRFSGRQFSNSRSEMNVSTLELGDSALYLCASSPGTVLGGYTFGSGTRLTVV.

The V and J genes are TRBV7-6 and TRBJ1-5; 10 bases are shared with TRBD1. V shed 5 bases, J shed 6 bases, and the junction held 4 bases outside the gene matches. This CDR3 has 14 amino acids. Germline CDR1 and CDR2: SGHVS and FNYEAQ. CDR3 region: CASSPGQGSQPQHF. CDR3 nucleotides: TGTGCCAGCAGCCCGGGACAGGGGAGTCAGCCCCAGCATTTT.

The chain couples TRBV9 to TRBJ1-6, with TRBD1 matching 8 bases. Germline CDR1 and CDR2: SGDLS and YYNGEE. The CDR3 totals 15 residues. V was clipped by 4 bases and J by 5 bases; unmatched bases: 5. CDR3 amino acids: CASSPQGANNSPLHF. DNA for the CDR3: TGTGCCAGCAGCCCCCAGGGGGCGAATAATTCACCCCTCCACTTT.

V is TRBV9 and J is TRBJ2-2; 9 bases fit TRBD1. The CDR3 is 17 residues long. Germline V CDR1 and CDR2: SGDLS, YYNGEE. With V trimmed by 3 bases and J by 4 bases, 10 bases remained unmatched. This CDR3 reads CASSGMLGQGSTGELFF. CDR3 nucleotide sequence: TGTGCCAGCAGCGGAATGTTGGGACAGGGAAGCACCGGGGAGCTGTTTTTT.

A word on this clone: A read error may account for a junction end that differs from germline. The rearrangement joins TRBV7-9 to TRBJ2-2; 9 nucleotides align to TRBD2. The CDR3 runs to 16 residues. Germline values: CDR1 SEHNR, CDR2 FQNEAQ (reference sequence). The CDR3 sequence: CSSSLPGAGGVGELFF. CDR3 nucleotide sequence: TGTTCCAGCAGCCTCCCGGGAGCGGGAGGCGTCGGGGAGCTGTTTTTT. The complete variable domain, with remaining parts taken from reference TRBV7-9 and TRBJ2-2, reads DTGVSQNPRHKITKRGQNVTFRCDPISEHNRLYWYRQTLGQGPEFLTYFQNEAQLEKSRLLSDRFSAERPKGSFSTLEIQRTEQGDSAMYLCSSSLPGAGGVGELFFGEGSRLTVL.

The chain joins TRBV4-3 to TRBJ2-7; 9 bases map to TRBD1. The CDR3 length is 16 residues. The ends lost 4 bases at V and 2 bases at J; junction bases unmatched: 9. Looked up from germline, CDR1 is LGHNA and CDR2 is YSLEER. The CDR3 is CASSRSGQGTAYEQYF. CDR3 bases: TGCGCCAGCAGCCGATCCGGACAGGGGACGGCCTACGAGCAGTACTTC.

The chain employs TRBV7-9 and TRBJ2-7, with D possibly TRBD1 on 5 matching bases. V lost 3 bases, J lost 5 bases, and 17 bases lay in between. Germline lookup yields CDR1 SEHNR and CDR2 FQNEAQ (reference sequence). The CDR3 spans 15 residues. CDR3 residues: CASSLEDGRVHEQYF. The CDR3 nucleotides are TGTGCCAGCAGCTTGGAAGATGGCAGGGTCCACGAGCAGTACTTC.

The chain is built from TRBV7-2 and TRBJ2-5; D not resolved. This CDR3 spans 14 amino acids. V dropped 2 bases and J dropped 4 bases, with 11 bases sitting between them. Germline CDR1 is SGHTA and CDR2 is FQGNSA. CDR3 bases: TGTGCCAGCAGCTTATTCGTAGCACGAGAGACCCAGTACTTC. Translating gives CASSLFVARETQYF.

CDR3: CASSARGDTDMVGTF. DNA for the CDR3: TGTGCCAGCAGCGCCAGGGGGGACACCGACATGGTTGGCACCTTC. The J gene is TRBJ1-2, the V gene TRBV9; the match to TRBD1 covers 7 bases. CDR1 is SGDLS, CDR2 YYNGEE, per germline. The CDR3 sequence is 15 residues long. V lost 3 bases and J lost 13; bases outside the gene matches: 18.

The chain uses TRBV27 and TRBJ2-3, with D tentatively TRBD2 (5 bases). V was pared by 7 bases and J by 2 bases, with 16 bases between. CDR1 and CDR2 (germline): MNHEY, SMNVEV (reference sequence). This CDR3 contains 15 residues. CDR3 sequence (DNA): TGTGCCAGCAAGCCCCAAAGCGGATCCACAGATACGCAGTATTTT. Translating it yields CASKPQSGSTDTQYF.

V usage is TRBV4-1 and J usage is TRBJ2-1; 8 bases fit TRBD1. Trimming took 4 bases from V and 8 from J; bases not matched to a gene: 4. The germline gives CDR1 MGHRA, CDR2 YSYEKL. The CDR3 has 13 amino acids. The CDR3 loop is CASSPDRADEQFF. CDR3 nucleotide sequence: TGCGCCAGCAGCCCGGACAGGGCGGATGAGCAGTTCTTC.

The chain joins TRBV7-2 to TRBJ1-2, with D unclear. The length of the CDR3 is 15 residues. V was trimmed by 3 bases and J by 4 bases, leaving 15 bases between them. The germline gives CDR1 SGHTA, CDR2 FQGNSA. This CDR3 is CASSLGVQTTYGYTF. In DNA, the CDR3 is TGTGCCAGCAGCTTGGGCGTGCAGACTACCTATGGCTACACCTTC.

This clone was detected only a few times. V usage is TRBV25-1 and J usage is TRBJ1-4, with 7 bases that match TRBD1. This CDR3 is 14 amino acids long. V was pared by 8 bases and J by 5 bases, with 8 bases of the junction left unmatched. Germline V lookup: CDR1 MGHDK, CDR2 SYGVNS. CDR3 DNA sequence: TGTGCCAGCGGAAGGGACAGAAGCAATGAAAAACTGTTTTTT. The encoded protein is CASGRDRSNEKLFF.

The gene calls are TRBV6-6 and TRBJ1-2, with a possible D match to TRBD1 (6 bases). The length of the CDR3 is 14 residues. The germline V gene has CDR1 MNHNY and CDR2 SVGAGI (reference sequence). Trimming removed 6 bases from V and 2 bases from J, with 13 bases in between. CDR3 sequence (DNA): TGTGCCAGCAGAGACCCCGGGACAAACTATGGCTACACCTTC. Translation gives CASRDPGTNYGYTF.

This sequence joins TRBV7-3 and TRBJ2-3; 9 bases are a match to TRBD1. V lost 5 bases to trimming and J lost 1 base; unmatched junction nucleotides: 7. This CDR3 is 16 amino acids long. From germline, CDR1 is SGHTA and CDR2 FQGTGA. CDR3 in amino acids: CASSRWDRDGTDTQYF. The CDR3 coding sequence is TGTGCCAGCAGCAGATGGGACAGGGATGGCACAGATACGCAGTATTTT.

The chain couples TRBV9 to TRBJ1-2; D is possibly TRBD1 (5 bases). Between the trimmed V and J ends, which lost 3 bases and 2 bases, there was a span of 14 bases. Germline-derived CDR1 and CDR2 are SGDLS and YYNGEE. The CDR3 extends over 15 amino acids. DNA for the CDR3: TGTGCCAGCAGCGGGGGGGTTGGTTCCAACTATGGCTACACCTTC. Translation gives CASSGGVGSNYGYTF.

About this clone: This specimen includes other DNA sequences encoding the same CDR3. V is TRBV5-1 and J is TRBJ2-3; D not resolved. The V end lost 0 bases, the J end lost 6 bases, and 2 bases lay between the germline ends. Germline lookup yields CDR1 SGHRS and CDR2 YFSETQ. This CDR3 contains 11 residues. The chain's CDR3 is CASSLADTQYF. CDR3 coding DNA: TGCGCCAGCAGCTTGGCGGATACGCAGTATTTT.

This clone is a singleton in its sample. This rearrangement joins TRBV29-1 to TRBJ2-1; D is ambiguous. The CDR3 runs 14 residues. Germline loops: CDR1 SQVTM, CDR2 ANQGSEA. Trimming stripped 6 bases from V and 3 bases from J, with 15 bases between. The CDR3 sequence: CSVYNPTDYNEQFF. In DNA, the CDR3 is TGCAGCGTGTACAACCCAACCGACTACAATGAGCAGTTCTTC.